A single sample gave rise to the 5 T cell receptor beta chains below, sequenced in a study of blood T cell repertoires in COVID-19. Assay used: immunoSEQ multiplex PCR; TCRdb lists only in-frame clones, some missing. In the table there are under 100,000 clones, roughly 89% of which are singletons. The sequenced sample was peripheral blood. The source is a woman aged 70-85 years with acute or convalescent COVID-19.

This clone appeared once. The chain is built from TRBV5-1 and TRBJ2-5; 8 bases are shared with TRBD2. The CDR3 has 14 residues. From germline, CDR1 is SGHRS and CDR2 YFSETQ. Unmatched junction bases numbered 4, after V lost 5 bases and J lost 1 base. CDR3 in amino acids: CASRHTSGQETQYF. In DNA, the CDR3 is TGCGCCAGCAGACATACTAGCGGCCAAGAGACCCAGTACTTC. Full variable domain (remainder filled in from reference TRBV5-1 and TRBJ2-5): KAGVTQTPRYLIKTRGQQVTLSCSPISGHRSVSWYQQTPGQGLQFLFEYFSETQRNKGNFPGRFSGRQFSNSRSEMNVSTLELGDSALYLCASRHTSGQETQYFGPGTRLLVL.

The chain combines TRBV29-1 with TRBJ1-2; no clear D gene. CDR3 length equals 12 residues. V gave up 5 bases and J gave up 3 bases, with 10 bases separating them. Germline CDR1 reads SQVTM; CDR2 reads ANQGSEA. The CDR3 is CSVLDADYGYTF. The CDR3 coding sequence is TGCAGCGTTCTCGACGCGGACTATGGCTACACCTTC.

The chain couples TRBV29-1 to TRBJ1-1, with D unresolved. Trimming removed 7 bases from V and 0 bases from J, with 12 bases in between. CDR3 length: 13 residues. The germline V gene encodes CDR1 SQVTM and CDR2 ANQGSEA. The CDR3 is CSDRTALNTEAFF. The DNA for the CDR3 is TGCAGCGACAGAACAGCCCTGAACACTGAAGCTTTCTTT.

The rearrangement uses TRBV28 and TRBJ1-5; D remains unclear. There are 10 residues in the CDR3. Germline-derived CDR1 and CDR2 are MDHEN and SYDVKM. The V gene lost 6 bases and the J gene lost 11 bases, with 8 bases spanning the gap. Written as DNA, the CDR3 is TGTGCCAGCAGCCGCGTGACCCAGCATTTT. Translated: CASSRVTQHF. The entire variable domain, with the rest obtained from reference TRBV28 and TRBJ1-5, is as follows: DVKVTQSSRYLVKRTGEKVFLECVQDMDHENMFWYRQDPGLGLRLIYFSYDVKMKEKGDIPEGYSVSREKKERFSLILESASTNQTSMYLCASSRVTQHFGDGTRLSIL.

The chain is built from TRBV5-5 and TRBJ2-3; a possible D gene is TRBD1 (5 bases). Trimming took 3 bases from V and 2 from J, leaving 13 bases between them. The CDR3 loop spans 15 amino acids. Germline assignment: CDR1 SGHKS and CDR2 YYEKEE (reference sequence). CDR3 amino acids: CASSSNRRLTDTQYF. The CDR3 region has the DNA TGTGCCAGCAGCTCTAACAGGAGACTCACAGATACGCAGTATTTT.